The T cell receptor (beta chain) under discussion was sequenced for a study of T-cell reconstitution after alpha-beta-depleted transplantation in children. Overall study findings and caveats: At one year after transplant, newly produced T cells mostly accounted for T-cell counts and diversity. Surviving recipient T cells and thymic progenitors underlay high day-60 TCRbeta diversity in some patients. Approximately two months post-transplant, alpha-beta T cells reportedly originated from several hundred expanded graft clones.

The germline gives CDR1 MNHEY, CDR2 SVGEGT. The CDR3 runs 16 residues. V lost 6 bases to trimming and J lost 2 bases; unmatched junction nucleotides: 7. This clonotype came up many times. The antigen is unknown. Unique molecular identifiers were incorporated during preparation of the TCRbeta library. MiXCR, applied by TCRdb to the PCR reads, yields one record per CDR3 protein. In the table there are approximately 70,000 distinct CDR3 sequences, approximately 4.4% of which are singletons. The V call is TRBV6-2 or TRBV6-3, the J call TRBJ2-7; 13 bases match TRBD2. The sequence was collected from a boy under two years old who had a stem cell transplant for acute myeloid leukemia, so the T cells may come from the graft donor. The sample here was PBMCs, mostly from graft donor cells, taken 180 days after TCRalphabeta/CD19-depleted stem cell transplant. Here the CDR3 DNA reads TGTGCCAGCAGCTTCGGACTAGCGGGGGTACCCTACGAGCAGTACTTC. It encodes CASSFGLAGVPYEQYF.